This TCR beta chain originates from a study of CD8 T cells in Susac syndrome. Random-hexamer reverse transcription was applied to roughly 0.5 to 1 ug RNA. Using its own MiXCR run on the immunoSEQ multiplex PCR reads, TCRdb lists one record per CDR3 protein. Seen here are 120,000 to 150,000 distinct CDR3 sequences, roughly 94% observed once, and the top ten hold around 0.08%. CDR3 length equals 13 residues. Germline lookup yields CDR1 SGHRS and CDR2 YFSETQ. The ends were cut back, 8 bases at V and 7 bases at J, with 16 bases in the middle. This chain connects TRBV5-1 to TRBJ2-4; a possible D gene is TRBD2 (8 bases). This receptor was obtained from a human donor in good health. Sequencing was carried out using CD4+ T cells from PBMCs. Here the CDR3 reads CARPGGGENIQYF. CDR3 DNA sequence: TGCGCCAGGCCGGGAGGGGGCGAGAACATTCAGTACTTC.